One sample yielded the 15 T cell receptor beta chains listed below, sequenced in a study of T-cell reconstitution after alpha-beta-depleted transplantation in children. Unique molecular identifiers were used to barcode this TCRbeta library. One entry per CDR3 protein results from TCRdb running MiXCR on the PCR reads. The sample carries some 490,000 distinct CDR3 sequences, roughly an eighth recorded once. Here the sequenced sample was PBMCs from the stem cell graft donor, taken from the stem cell graft. The receptor set was obtained from a human donor who donated a stem cell graft to a child with combined immunodeficiency.

Ten or more counts support this clonotype. The V and J genes are TRBV12-3 or TRBV12-4 and TRBJ2-4; 9 nucleotides align to TRBD1. J was trimmed by 8 bases and V by 5 bases; bases with no gene match: 4. This CDR3 is built from 13 residues. Here the CDR3 DNA reads TGTGCCAGCAGTCCGGGACAGGGTTACATTCAGTACTTC. Amino acids: CASSPGQGYIQYF.

This chain connects TRBV4-3 to TRBJ2-3, with unresolved D. V lost 4 bases and J 0 bases, leaving 20 bases between the germline ends. This CDR3 comprises 18 residues. Germline CDR1 reads LGHNA; CDR2 reads YSLEER. In nucleotides, the CDR3 is TGCGCCAGCAGCCGTCGGTTAATCGCCGGAAGTAGCACAGATACGCAGTATTTT. Its protein product is CASSRRLIAGSSTDTQYF.

This clonotype was seen many times. This chain joins TRBV5-6 and TRBJ2-7, with 8 bases lining up with TRBD1. The CDR3 contains 14 residues. Losses at the gene ends were 1 base for V and 5 bases for J; bases not matched to a gene: 5. Germline V gives CDR1 SGHDT, CDR2 YYEEEE. The CDR3 sequence: CASSLPGGFNEQYF. The CDR3 DNA follows: TGTGCCAGCAGCTTGCCAGGGGGCTTCAACGAGCAGTACTTC.

This clonotype has ten or more counts. This chain uses TRBV12-3 or TRBV12-4 with TRBJ2-2; a weak D match, TRBD1 (6 bases). The ends were cut back, 3 bases at V and 7 bases at J, with 9 bases in the middle. The CDR3 has 13 residues. CDR3 in DNA: TGTGCCAGCAGTTTTGGGGGCAACGGGGAGCTGTTTTTT. It encodes CASSFGGNGELFF.

The chain recombines TRBV12-5 with TRBJ2-2, with TRBD2 as a possible D gene (6 bases). Germline CDR1 LGHNT, CDR2 FRNRAP. This CDR3 has 13 residues. Trimming took off 2 bases at V and 6 bases at J, with 7 bases between the two ends. The CDR3 nucleotides are TGTGCTAGTGGTTTGTGGGGGGCCGGGGAGCTGTTTTTT. Translation: CASGLWGAGELFF.

This clonotype was counted a few times. The junction shows a germline mismatch at one end, possibly a read error. The CDR3 DNA sequence: TGTGCCAGCAGTTTGCCCCCTCGAGACTTGGCCGGCTTC. Translating it yields CASSLPPRDLAGF. This chain links TRBV6-5 with TRBJ2-7; D gene unclear. This CDR3 contains 13 residues. CDR1 is MNHEY and CDR2 is SVGAGI in the germline V gene.

V and J are TRBV4-3 and TRBJ1-4; no firm D call. The V end lost 0 bases, the J end lost 5 bases, and 13 bases lay between the germline ends. Germline CDR1 and CDR2: LGHNA and YSLEER. This CDR3 has 16 residues. CDR3 amino acids: CASSQDGPGSNEKLFF. For the CDR3, the DNA is TGCGCCAGCAGCCAAGATGGTCCAGGCTCGAATGAAAAACTGTTTTTT.

V usage is TRBV6-1 and J usage is TRBJ2-1, with D unclear. The CDR3 loop spans 14 amino acids. The V end lost 6 bases, the J end lost 0 bases, and 9 bases lay between the germline ends. The V gene's germline CDR1 is MNHNS and CDR2 SASEGT. The CDR3 reads CASRGASSYNEQFF. CDR3 nucleotide sequence: TGTGCCAGCAGGGGTGCTAGCTCCTACAATGAGCAGTTCTTC.

A few counts support this clonotype. The chain joins TRBV30 to TRBJ2-5, with 9 positions matching TRBD2. The V gene end was trimmed by 0 bases and the J gene end by 2 bases; junction bases not matched to a gene: 13. Germline CDR1 and CDR2: GTSNPN and SVGIG (reference sequence). CDR3 size: 18 residues. The CDR3 DNA reads as TGTGCCTGGAGTGTAAGCGGGGGGACAGTAAGGGGGCAAGAGACCCAGTACTTC. Protein: CAWSVSGGTVRGQETQYF.

The rearrangement uses TRBV29-1 and TRBJ1-1, with a tentative D call TRBD1 (5 bases). The V end lost 5 bases, the J end lost 2 bases, and 18 bases lay between the germline ends. The CDR3 length is 15 residues. CDR1 SQVTM and CDR2 ANQGSEA come from the germline V gene. The CDR3 loop reads CSVKRPTAFNTEAFF. CDR3 nucleotides: TGCAGCGTTAAACGGCCGACAGCATTCAACACTGAAGCTTTCTTT.

This clonotype has only a few counts. One junction end does not reproduce the germline sequence, and a read error may be involved. The V and J genes are TRBV18 and TRBJ2-3; 9 bases align to TRBD2. The germline CDR1 and CDR2 sequences are KGHSH and LQKENI. The length of the CDR3 is 17 residues. In DNA form, the CDR3 reads TGTGCCAGCTTACCAGTTGAGCGGGGGGCTCCCACAGATACGCAGTATTTT. Encoded protein: CASLPVERGAPTDTQYF.

This clonotype was seen a few times. V usage is TRBV12-3 or TRBV12-4 and J usage is TRBJ2-6, with D possibly TRBD2 on 6 matching bases. The CDR3 has 15 amino acids. V was clipped by 6 bases and J by 2 bases, with 11 bases between them. Here the CDR3 reads CASSLWGAGANVLTF. DNA of the CDR3: TGTGCCAGCAGCCTGTGGGGGGCTGGGGCCAACGTCCTGACTTTC.

This clonotype was counted at least ten times. The rearrangement uses TRBV20-1 and TRBJ2-3, with 12 bases lining up with TRBD2. Germline V gene data show CDR1 as DFQATT and CDR2 as SNEGSKA (reference sequence). The CDR3 loop spans 15 amino acids. With 6 bases clipped from V and 2 bases from J, the junction kept 6 bases outside the gene matches. CDR3 protein: CSASRLAGATDTQYF. For the CDR3, the DNA is TGCAGTGCCTCTCGACTAGCGGGAGCCACAGATACGCAGTATTTT.

This clonotype was seen many times. V is TRBV29-1 and J is TRBJ2-6; 7 nucleotides line up with TRBD1. Germline lookup yields CDR1 SQVTM and CDR2 ANQGSEA. J was trimmed by 2 bases and V by 6 bases; bases with no gene match: 7. The CDR3 runs 15 residues. CDR3 sequence (DNA): TGCAGCGTAGAGCTTCAGGGGGCTGGGGCCAACGTCCTGACTTTC. It encodes CSVELQGAGANVLTF.

The genes are TRBV7-3 and TRBJ2-6, with TRBD1 identical over 9 bases. The V gene end was trimmed by 1 base and the J gene end by 1 base; junction bases not matched to a gene: 14. Germline values: CDR1 SGHTA, CDR2 FQGTGA. CDR3 length: 21 residues. CDR3 in amino acids: CASSLNWAVGTGISGANVLTF. DNA of the CDR3: TGTGCCAGCAGCTTAAATTGGGCGGTGGGGACAGGGATTTCTGGGGCCAACGTCCTGACTTTC. The variable domain in full, completed from reference TRBV7-3 and TRBJ2-6, reads GAGVSQTPSNKVTEKGKYVELRCDPISGHTALYWYRQSLGQGPEFLIYFQGTGAADDSGLPNDRFFAVRPEGSVSTLKIQRTERGDSAVYLCASSLNWAVGTGISGANVLTFGAGSRLTVL.